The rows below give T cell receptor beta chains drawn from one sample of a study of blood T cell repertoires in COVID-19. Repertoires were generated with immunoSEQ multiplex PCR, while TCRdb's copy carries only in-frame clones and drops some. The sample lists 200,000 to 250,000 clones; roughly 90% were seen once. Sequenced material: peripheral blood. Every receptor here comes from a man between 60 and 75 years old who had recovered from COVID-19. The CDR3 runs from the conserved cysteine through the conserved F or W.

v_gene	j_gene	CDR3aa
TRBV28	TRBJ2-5	CASLGVRTQYF
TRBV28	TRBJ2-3	CASGRTGGLYF
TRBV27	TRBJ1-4	CASSPGTGGRKLFF
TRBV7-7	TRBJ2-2	CASRHRTGAGELFF
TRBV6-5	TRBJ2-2	CASSYTGNTGELFF
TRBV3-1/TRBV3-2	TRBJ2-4	CASSQAGGLAKNIQYF
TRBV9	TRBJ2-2	CASSPSGQGNTGELFF
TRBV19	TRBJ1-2	CASSTPGTGYNGYTF
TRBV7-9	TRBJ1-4	CASRLTIQGANEKLFF
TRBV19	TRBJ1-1	CASSPRTGAGYYTEAFF
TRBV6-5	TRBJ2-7	CASSRQPGEQYF
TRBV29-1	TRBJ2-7	CSVGGGHEQYF
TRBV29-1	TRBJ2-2	CSAEGGTGELFF
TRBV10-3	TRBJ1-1	CASRQGLFAEAFF
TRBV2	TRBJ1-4	CASRRQVGEKLFF
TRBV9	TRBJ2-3	CASSVGGLSTDTQYF
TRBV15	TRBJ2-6	CATGQGPAGANVLTF
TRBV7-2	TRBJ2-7	CASSLMGLAGDEQYF